The 22 T cell receptor beta chains below come from one sample, sequenced in a study of cytomegalovirus exposure and HLA in healthy donors. The data were produced by immunoSEQ multiplex PCR, yet TCRdb's version contains in-frame clones alone and is incomplete. The sample contains about 160,000 clones, approximately 86% of which appear only once. The sequencing input was PBMCs. These receptors were collected from a woman between 18 and 29 years old in good health and CMV-seronegative.

The chain couples TRBV18 to TRBJ2-2; 9 bases align to TRBD1. The CDR3 loop spans 16 amino acids. Per germline, CDR1 KGHSH and CDR2 LQKENI. J gave up 6 bases and V 3 bases, and 8 bases lay outside the gene matches. The CDR3 sequence: CASSPAGTGSSGELFF. The CDR3 DNA reads TGTGCCAGCTCACCCGCCGGGACAGGGTCCTCCGGGGAGCTGTTTTTT.

This chain uses TRBV14 with TRBJ2-1; unclear D gene. Looked up from germline, CDR1 is SGHDN and CDR2 is FVKESK. The ends were cut back, 1 base at V and 13 bases at J, with 8 bases in the middle. The CDR3 consists of 11 residues. The CDR3: CASSQGAVQFF. CDR3 DNA: TGTGCCAGCAGCCAAGGGGCAGTACAGTTCTTC.

This clone was picked up one time. The rearrangement links TRBV6-6 to TRBJ2-1; 8 bases are a match to TRBD2. Trimming cost V 8 bases and J 4 bases; bases outside gene matches: 4. Germline values: CDR1 MNHNY, CDR2 SVGAGI (reference sequence). The CDR3 extends over 13 amino acids. The chain's CDR3 is CASCSSGYNEQFF. In nucleotides, the CDR3 is TGTGCCAGCTGCTCTAGCGGGTACAATGAGCAGTTCTTC.

The genes are TRBV18 and TRBJ1-4; D perhaps matches TRBD1 (6 bases). CDR1 is KGHSH and CDR2 is LQKENI in the germline V gene. Trimming cost V 6 bases and J 2 bases, with 13 bases left between them. The CDR3 contains 15 residues. CDR3 loop: CASSRAGATNEKLFF. The CDR3 DNA follows: TGTGCCAGCTCCCGGGCGGGGGCCACTAATGAAAAACTGTTTTTT.

This chain joins TRBV7-2 and TRBJ1-1; D is perhaps TRBD1 (5 bases). The ends were cut back, 10 bases at V and 1 base at J, with 16 bases in the middle. The CDR3 spans 14 residues. The germline V gene encodes CDR1 SGHTA and CDR2 FQGNSA. CDR3 region: CATRSGLGNTEAFF. The CDR3 DNA sequence: TGTGCCACCCGATCGGGACTGGGGAACACTGAAGCTTTCTTT. Supplemented by reference TRBV7-2 and TRBJ1-1, the full variable domain reads GAGVSQSPSNKVTEKGKDVELRCDPISGHTALYWYRQSLGQGLEFLIYFQGNSAPDKSGLPSDRFSAERTGGSVSTLTIQRTQQEDSAVYLCATRSGLGNTEAFFGQGTRLTVV.

The chain carries TRBV14 and TRBJ1-2, with TRBD1 as a possible D gene (6 bases). CDR1 SGHDN and CDR2 FVKESK come from the germline V gene. CDR3 length: 14 amino acids. V lost 0 bases and J lost 8, with 13 bases in between. The CDR3 region has the DNA TGTGCCAGCAGCCAAGAGCGGACAGCGAGCGGCTACACCTTC. It translates to CASSQERTASGYTF.

The gene calls are TRBV30 and TRBJ2-1, with no clear D. Germline assignment: CDR1 GTSNPN and CDR2 SVGIG (reference sequence). V was clipped by 2 bases and J by 8 bases, with 13 bases between them. The length of the CDR3 is 13 residues. Here the CDR3 DNA reads TGTGCCTGGAGTTTACGAACAGTCGATGAGCAGTTCTTC. This translates into CAWSLRTVDEQFF.

V and J are TRBV6-5 and TRBJ1-5; the match to TRBD1 covers 10 bases. The CDR3 is 15 amino acids. Per the germline V gene, CDR1 is MNHEY and CDR2 is SVGAGI. V lost 6 bases to trimming and J lost 7 bases; unmatched junction nucleotides: 9. The CDR3 sequence: CASRGPGQGKQPQHF. For the CDR3, the DNA is TGTGCCAGCAGAGGACCGGGACAGGGGAAACAGCCCCAGCATTTT.

The rearrangement uses TRBV19 and TRBJ1-1; D possibly corresponds to TRBD1 (6 bases). The V gene lost 4 bases and the J gene lost 5 bases, with 17 bases spanning the gap. Germline V lookup: CDR1 LNHDA, CDR2 SQIVND (reference sequence). The CDR3 totals 15 residues. The CDR3 nucleotides are TGTGCCAGTAGTACCCTCGGCACAGGGCGGACTGAAGCTTTCTTT. Protein product: CASSTLGTGRTEAFF.

The count of this clone is one. The chain carries TRBV5-1 and TRBJ2-2; TRBD1 matches at 7 bases. V trimming: 1 base; J trimming: 5 bases; junction bases outside the gene matches: 11. This CDR3 contains 17 residues. CDR1 is SGHRS and CDR2 is YFSETQ in the germline V gene. The CDR3 loop reads CASSLQQGIRMTGELFF. CDR3 coding DNA: TGCGCCAGCAGCTTGCAACAGGGGATCCGAATGACCGGGGAGCTGTTTTTT.

This clone has only a few counts. The chain carries TRBV4-2 and TRBJ2-1, with 8 bases fitting TRBD2. After removal of 4 bases from V and 8 bases from J, the junction contained 7 bases not matched to a gene. The CDR3 totals 14 residues. CDR1 and CDR2 from the germline V gene are LGHNA and YNFKEQ. The CDR3 DNA follows: TGTGCCAGCAGCCCGGGACTAGAATGGGATGAGCAGTTCTTC. It codes for CASSPGLEWDEQFF.

The chain uses TRBV5-1 and TRBJ2-2; D is uncertain. The V and J ends lost 5 bases and 5 bases respectively, with 16 bases between them. The germline CDR1 and CDR2 sequences are SGHRS and YFSETQ. This CDR3 comprises 15 residues. Here the CDR3 DNA reads TGCGCCAGCAGGCTGAATTCTGGAGCGACCGGGGAGCTGTTTTTT. Residues: CASRLNSGATGELFF.

The genes are TRBV7-6 and TRBJ1-3, with D possibly being TRBD1 (6 bases). CDR3 length: 15 amino acids. Trimming removed 2 bases at V and 3 bases at J, with 11 bases between. CDR1 is SGHVS, CDR2 FNYEAQ, per germline. DNA of the CDR3: TGTGCCAGCAGCTTATCAGGGGCGCTTGGAAACACCATATATTTT. This sequence encodes CASSLSGALGNTIYF.

The CDR3 bases are TGCGCCAGCAGCTTAGGGGGTTCGGAGACCCAGTACTTC. Protein sequence: CASSLGGSETQYF. This rearrangement joins TRBV5-1 to TRBJ2-5; a weak D match, TRBD1 (6 bases). This CDR3 is built from 13 residues. With 2 bases removed from V and 5 bases from J, the gap between germline ends came to 10 bases. Per germline, CDR1 SGHRS and CDR2 YFSETQ.

This sequence joins TRBV10-2 and TRBJ2-7, with D perhaps matching TRBD1 (5 bases). In germline, CDR1 is WSHSY, CDR2 SAAADI. Trimming removed 3 bases from V and 2 bases from J, with 17 bases in between. This CDR3 region has 16 residues. CDR3 loop: CASSDFRQRSTYEQYF. The CDR3 nucleotides read TGCGCCAGCAGTGACTTCCGACAGAGGTCTACCTACGAGCAGTACTTC.

V is TRBV7-9 and J is TRBJ2-1; 11 nucleotides agree with TRBD2. Germline lookup yields CDR1 SEHNR and CDR2 FQNEAQ (reference sequence). With 0 bases clipped from V and 7 bases from J, the junction kept 5 bases outside the gene matches. This CDR3 is 16 amino acids long. In DNA form, the CDR3 reads TGTGCCAGCAGCTTAGCGCTAGCGGGGGGCAAGAATGAGCAGTTCTTC. Protein: CASSLALAGGKNEQFF.

The V call is TRBV4-1, the J call TRBJ2-7; 7 nucleotides agree with TRBD1. Trimming took 1 base from V and 1 from J; bases not matched to a gene: 4. Germline V gene lookup returns CDR1 MGHRA and CDR2 YSYEKL. This CDR3 region has 15 residues. The CDR3 spells CASSQVQGESYEQYF. CDR3 nucleotides: TGCGCCAGCAGCCAAGTCCAGGGGGAATCCTACGAGCAGTACTTC.

The chain carries TRBV4-3 and TRBJ1-2; TRBD1 aligns across 8 bases. The J segment lost 6 bases and the V segment lost 0 bases, leaving 9 bases of the junction unmatched. The length of the CDR3 is 16 residues. Per the germline V gene, CDR1 is LGHNA and CDR2 is YSLEER. This CDR3 reads CASSQDYQGASHGYTF. In nucleotides, the CDR3 is TGCGCCAGCAGCCAAGATTACCAGGGGGCGAGTCATGGCTACACCTTC.

The chain joins TRBV19 to TRBJ1-2; TRBD1 matches at 7 bases. Trimming took 5 bases from V and 7 from J; bases not matched to a gene: 13. The CDR3 is made up of 15 amino acids. Germline loops: CDR1 LNHDA, CDR2 SQIVND (reference sequence). The CDR3, as DNA: TGTGCCAGTAGTGAGGGAAGGGGGCCGACGGCTGGCTACACCTTC. This gives the protein CASSEGRGPTAGYTF.

DNA for the CDR3: TGCGCCAGCAGCCTGGGACAGGGGGTGTCTGAAAAACTGTTTTTT. Protein: CASSLGQGVSEKLFF. The rearrangement links TRBV5-1 to TRBJ1-4; TRBD1 matches at 11 bases. The V segment lost 4 bases and the J segment 7 bases; nucleotides outside the gene matches: 6. This CDR3 region has 15 residues. Germline-derived CDR1 and CDR2 are SGHRS and YFSETQ.

V usage is TRBV15 and J usage is TRBJ2-5, with 7 bases matching TRBD1. CDR1 is LNHNV and CDR2 is YYDKDF in the germline V gene (reference sequence). This CDR3 region has 14 residues. Trimming cost V 4 bases and J 1 base; bases outside gene matches: 3. The CDR3 nucleotides are TGTGCCACCAGCACGGACAGGCCCCAAGAGACCCAGTACTTC. This sequence encodes CATSTDRPQETQYF.

The chain employs TRBV6-5 and TRBJ2-1, with 7 bases lining up with TRBD1. Germline V gives CDR1 MNHEY, CDR2 SVGAGI. The CDR3 is made up of 14 amino acids. The J segment lost 2 bases and the V segment lost 6 bases, leaving 4 bases of the junction unmatched. Here the CDR3 reads CASRPRGPYNEQFF. The CDR3 DNA reads as TGTGCCAGCAGGCCGAGGGGGCCCTACAATGAGCAGTTCTTC.